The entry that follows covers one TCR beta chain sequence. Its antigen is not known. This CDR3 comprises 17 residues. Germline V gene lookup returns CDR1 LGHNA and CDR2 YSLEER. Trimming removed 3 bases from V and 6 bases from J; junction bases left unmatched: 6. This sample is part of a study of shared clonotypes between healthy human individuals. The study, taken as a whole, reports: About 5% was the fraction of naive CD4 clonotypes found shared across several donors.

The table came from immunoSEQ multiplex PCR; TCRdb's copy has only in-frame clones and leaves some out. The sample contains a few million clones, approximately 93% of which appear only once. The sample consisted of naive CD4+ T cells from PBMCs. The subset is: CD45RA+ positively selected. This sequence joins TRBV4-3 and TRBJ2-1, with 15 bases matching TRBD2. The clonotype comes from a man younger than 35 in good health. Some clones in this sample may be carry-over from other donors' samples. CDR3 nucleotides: TGCGCCAGCAGCCACCGCTCGGGACTAGCGGGAGGCAATGAGCAGTTCTTC. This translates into CASSHRSGLAGGNEQFF.